This T cell receptor beta chain is drawn from a study of T cell repertoires in cytomegalovirus infection. Study as a whole: Shared public TCR beta signatures pointed to both CMV infection and a matching HLA type. Findings of the study overall: The response measured ex vivo was dominated by TCR beta clonotypes (HLA-C-restricted and CMV-specific).

This clonotype was detected only a few times. Its antigen is undetermined. Germline CDR1 is ENHRY and CDR2 is SYGVKD. This CDR3 comprises 15 residues. Losses at the gene ends were 7 bases for V and 6 bases for J; bases not matched to a gene: 9. From the reads, TCRdb called clonotypes with MiXCR, one entry per CDR3 protein. The data hold under 850,000 distinct CDR3 sequences, with about a third observed a single time. This clonotype originated in a human donor in good health (CMV status not recorded). Some clones in this sample may be carry-over from other donors' samples. The chain uses TRBV10-3 and TRBJ1-6; 7 positions agree with TRBD1. The sequencing sample was made of PBMCs. The CDR3 protein is CAIKDSGQSNSPLHF. The CDR3 nucleotides read TGTGCCATCAAAGACTCGGGACAGAGTAATTCACCCCTCCACTTT.